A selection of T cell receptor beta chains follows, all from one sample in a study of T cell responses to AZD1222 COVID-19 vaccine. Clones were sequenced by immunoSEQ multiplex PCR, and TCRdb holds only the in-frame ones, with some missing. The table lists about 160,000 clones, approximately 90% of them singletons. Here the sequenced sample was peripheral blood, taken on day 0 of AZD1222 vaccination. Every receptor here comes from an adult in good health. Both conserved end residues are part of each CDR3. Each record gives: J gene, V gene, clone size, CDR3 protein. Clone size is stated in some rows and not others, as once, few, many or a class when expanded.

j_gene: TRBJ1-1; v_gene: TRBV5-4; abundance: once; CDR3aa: CASSSADRVGTEAFF
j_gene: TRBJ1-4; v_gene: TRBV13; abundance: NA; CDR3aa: CASSSGQGIGKLFF
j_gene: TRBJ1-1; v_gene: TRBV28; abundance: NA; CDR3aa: CASSFGQDHTEAFF
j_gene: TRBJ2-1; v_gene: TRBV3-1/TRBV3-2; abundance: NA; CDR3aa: CASSRVKYNEQFF
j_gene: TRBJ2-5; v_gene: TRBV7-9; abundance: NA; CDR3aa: CASSLMGREGETQYF
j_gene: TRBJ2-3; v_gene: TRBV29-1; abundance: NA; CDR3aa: CSVEIPEGLYF
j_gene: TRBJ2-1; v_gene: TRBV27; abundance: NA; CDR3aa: CASSSRGQNWNEQFF
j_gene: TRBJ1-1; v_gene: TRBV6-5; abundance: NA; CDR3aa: CASSFPLQGGNTEAFF
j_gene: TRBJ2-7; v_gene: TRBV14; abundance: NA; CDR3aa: CASSALTSGGYEQYF
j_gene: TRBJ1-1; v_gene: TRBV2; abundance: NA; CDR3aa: CASSGLGARSEAFF
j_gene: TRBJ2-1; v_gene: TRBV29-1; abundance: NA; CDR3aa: CSVLGGVRVDEQFF
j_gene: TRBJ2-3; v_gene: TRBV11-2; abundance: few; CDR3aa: CASSLRDTQYF
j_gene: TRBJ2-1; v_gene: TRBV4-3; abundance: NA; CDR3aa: CASSQGNGIRRFF
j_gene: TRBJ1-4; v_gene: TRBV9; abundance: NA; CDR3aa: CASSAGTGGEKLFF
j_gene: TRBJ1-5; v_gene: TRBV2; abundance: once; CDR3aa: CASSPGKSNQPQHF
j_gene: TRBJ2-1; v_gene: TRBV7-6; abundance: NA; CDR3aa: CASSLMTSGSPRLNEQFF
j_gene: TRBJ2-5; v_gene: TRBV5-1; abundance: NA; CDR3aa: CASSFPGTGEETQYF
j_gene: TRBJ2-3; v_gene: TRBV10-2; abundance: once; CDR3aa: CATHTDTQYF
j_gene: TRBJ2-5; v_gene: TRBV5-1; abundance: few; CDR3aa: CASSAGTSGGTQYF
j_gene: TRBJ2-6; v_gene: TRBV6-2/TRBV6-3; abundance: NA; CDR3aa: CASSYPGRTSGANVLTF
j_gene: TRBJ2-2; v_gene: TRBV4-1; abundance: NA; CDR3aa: CASRNGLANTGELFF
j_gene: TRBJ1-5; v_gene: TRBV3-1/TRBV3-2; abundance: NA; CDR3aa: CASSLTASNQPQHF
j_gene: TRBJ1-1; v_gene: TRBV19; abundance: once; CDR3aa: CASVQGAMNTEAFF
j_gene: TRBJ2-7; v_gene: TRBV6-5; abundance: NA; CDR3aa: CASSYAPTSAGQYF
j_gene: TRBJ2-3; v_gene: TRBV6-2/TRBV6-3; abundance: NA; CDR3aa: CASSYVSKTADTQYF
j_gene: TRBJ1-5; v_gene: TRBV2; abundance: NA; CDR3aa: CASSLQGHQPQHF
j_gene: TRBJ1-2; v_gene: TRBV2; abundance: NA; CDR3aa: CASSEAHRNYGYTF
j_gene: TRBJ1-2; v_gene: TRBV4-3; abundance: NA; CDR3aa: CASSQVAEIQPYGYTF
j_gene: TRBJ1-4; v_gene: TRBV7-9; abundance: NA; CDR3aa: CASSSRANEKLFF
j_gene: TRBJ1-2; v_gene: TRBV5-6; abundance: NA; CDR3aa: CASSLQGAPNYGYTF
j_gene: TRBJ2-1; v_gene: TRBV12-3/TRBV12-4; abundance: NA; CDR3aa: CASSLVRGAEQFF